This T cell receptor beta chain was documented in a study of blood T cell repertoires in COVID-19. Assay: immunoSEQ multiplex PCR; the TCRdb copy retains only in-frame clones and omits some. This sample has about 210,000 clones, with almost 85% found just once. The V gene end was trimmed by 4 bases and the J gene end by 1 base; junction bases not matched to a gene: 1. The CDR3 covers 14 residues. Germline lookup yields CDR1 LNHDA and CDR2 SQIVND (reference sequence). The rearrangement uses TRBV19 and TRBJ2-3, with 8 bases aligning to TRBD1. The sequence derives from a woman aged 50 to 60 with active or convalescent COVID-19. The sequenced sample was peripheral blood. The CDR3 here is CASSKTGGTDTQYF. The CDR3 DNA reads as TGTGCCAGTAGTAAGACAGGGGGCACAGATACGCAGTATTTT. Full variable domain (remainder filled in from reference TRBV19 and TRBJ2-3): DGGITQSPKYLFRKEGQNVTLSCEQNLNHDAMYWYRQDPGQGLRLIYYSQIVNDFQKGDIAEGYSVSREKKESFPLTVTSAQKNPTAFYLCASSKTGGTDTQYFGPGTRLTVL.